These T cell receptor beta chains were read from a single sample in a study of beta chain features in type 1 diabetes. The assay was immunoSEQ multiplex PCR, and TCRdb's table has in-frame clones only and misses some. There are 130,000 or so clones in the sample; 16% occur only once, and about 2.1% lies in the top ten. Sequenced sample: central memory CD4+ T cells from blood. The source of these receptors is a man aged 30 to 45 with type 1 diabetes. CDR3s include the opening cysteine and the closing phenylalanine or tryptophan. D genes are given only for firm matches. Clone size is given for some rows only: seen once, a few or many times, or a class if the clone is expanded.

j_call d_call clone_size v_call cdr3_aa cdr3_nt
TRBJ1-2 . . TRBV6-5 CATSQDYYGYTF TGTGCCACTTCACAGGACTACTATGGCTACACCTTC
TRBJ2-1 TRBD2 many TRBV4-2 CASSPSGSGGRMGQFF TGTGCCAGCAGCCCAAGCGGTAGCGGGGGGAGGATGGGGCAGTTCTTC
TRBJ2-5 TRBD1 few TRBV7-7 CASSTGQGRQETQYF TGTGCCAGCAGCACGGGACAGGGCCGCCAAGAGACCCAGTACTTC
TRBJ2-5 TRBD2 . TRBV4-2 CASSQSGTSGGAVQETQYF TGTGCCAGCAGCCAATCCGGGACTAGCGGAGGAGCGGTGCAAGAGACCCAGTACTTC
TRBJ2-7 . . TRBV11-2 CASSPHTYEQYF TGTGCCAGCAGCCCGCATACCTACGAGCAGTACTTC
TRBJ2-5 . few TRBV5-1 CASSRQVGGETQYF TGCGCCAGCAGTCGTCAGGTGGGCGGAGAGACCCAGTACTTC
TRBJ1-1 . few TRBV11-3 CASSQSWDTEAFF TGTGCCAGCAGCCAATCATGGGACACTGAAGCTTTCTTT
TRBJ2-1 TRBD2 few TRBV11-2 CASSLARLAGTAYNEQFF TGTGCCAGCAGCTTGGCCCGCCTAGCGGGGACAGCCTACAATGAGCAGTTCTTC
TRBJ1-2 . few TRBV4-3 CASSHGYGYTF TGCGCCAGCAGCCACGGCTATGGCTACACCTTC
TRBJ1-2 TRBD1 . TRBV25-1 CASSAGQGRGEYGYTF TGTGCCAGCAGCGCGGGACAGGGAAGAGGGGAATATGGCTACACCTTC
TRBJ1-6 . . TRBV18 CASSGTDQYSPLHF TGTGCCAGCTCCGGGACCGACCAGTATTCACCCCTCCACTTT
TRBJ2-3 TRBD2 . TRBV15 CATSTGLAGSTDTQYF TGTGCCACCAGCACGGGACTAGCGGGGAGCACAGATACGCAGTATTTT
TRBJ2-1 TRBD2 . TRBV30 CAWSGKGLAGFEQFF TGTGCCTGGAGTGGGAAGGGACTAGCGGGGTTTGAGCAGTTCTTC
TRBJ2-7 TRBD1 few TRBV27 CASSLSIGTGAYEQYF TGTGCCAGCAGTTTATCGATAGGGACAGGAGCCTACGAGCAGTACTTC
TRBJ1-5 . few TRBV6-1 CASSELNTENQPQHF TGTGCCAGCAGTGAACTGAATACAGAGAATCAGCCCCAGCATTTT
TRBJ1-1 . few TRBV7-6 CASSSQPNTEAFF TGTGCCAGCAGCTCCCAACCGAACACTGAAGCTTTCTTT
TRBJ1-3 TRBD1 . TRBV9 CASSPRTGGSGNTIYF TGTGCCAGCAGCCCCCGGACAGGGGGCTCTGGAAACACCATATATTTT
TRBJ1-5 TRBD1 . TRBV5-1 CASSPGQGIQPQHF TGCGCCAGCAGCCCCGGACAGGGGATACAGCCCCAGCATTTT
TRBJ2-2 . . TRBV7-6 CASSLGVEVGELFF TGTGCCAGCAGCTTAGGGGTGGAGGTCGGGGAGCTGTTTTTT
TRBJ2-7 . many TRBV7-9 CASSLRTAGEAEQYF TGTGCCAGCAGCTTAAGAACAGCAGGGGAGGCCGAGCAGTACTTC
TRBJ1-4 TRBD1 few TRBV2 CASSVQGASEKLFF TGTGCCAGCAGTGTTCAGGGGGCGAGTGAAAAACTGTTTTTT
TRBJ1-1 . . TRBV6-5 CASSLGRLEAFF TGTGCCAGCAGCCTGGGACGGCTTGAAGCTTTCTTT
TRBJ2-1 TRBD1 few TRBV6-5 CASSQSRDRDEQFF TGTGCCAGCAGCCAGTCCCGGGACAGGGATGAGCAGTTCTTC
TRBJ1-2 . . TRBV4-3 CASSQDRAGYGYTF TGCGCCAGCAGCCAAGATAGGGCAGGCTATGGCTACACCTTC
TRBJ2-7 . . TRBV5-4 CASSFMTGYEQYF TGTGCCAGCAGCTTTATGACAGGCTACGAGCAGTACTTC
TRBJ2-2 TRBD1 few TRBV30 CAWSPWTGKFDTGELFF TGTGCCTGGAGTCCTTGGACAGGGAAGTTCGACACCGGGGAGCTGTTTTTT
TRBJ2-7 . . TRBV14 CASSPRWRVNEQYF TGTGCCAGCAGCCCTCGGTGGAGGGTGAACGAGCAGTACTTC
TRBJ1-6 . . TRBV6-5 CASSWDGNSPLHF TGTGCCAGCAGTTGGGACGGAAATTCACCCCTCCACTTT
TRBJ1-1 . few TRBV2 CASRNGAEAFF TGTGCCAGCAGGAACGGCGCTGAAGCTTTCTTT
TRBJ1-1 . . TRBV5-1 CASSLQGDMNTEAFF TGCGCCAGCAGCTTACAGGGCGACATGAACACTGAAGCTTTCTTT
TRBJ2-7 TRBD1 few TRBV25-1 CASQGDAYEQYF TGTGCCAGCCAGGGGGATGCCTACGAGCAGTACTTC
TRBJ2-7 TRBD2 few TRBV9 CASSVGPSGVSYEQYF TGTGCCAGCAGCGTAGGCCCTAGCGGGGTCAGTTACGAGCAGTACTTC
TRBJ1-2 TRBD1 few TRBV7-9 CASSLEYRGSHYGYTF TGTGCCAGCAGCTTAGAATACAGGGGCTCTCACTATGGCTACACCTTC
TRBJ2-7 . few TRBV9 CASSVSLGTPTYEQYF TGTGCCAGCAGCGTAAGTTTGGGGACCCCCACCTACGAGCAGTACTTC
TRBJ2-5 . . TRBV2 CASSRTRYGQETQYF TGTGCCAGCAGTCGCACAAGGTACGGCCAAGAGACCCAGTACTTC
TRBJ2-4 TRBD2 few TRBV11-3 CASSLDQGGTQAKNIQYF TGTGCCAGCAGCTTAGACCAGGGAGGGACCCAAGCCAAAAACATTCAGTACTTC
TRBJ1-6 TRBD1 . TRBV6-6 CASSYDRGLSPLHF TGTGCCAGCAGTTACGACAGGGGGCTATCACCCCTCCACTTT
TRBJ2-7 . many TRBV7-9 CASSLEGISYEQYF TGTGCCAGCAGCTTAGAGGGAATTTCCTACGAGCAGTACTTC
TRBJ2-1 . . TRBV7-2 CASSLGARGPAYNEQFF TGTGCCAGCAGCTTAGGGGCGCGGGGGCCCGCCTACAATGAGCAGTTCTTC
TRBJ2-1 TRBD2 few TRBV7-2 CASSFTGTSGYNEQFF TGTGCCAGCAGCTTTACCGGGACTAGCGGCTACAATGAGCAGTTCTTC
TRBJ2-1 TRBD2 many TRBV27 CASSPSILAGVNNEQFF TGTGCCAGCAGCCCCTCAATCCTAGCGGGGGTAAACAATGAGCAGTTCTTC
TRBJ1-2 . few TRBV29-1 CSVSDRAYGYTF TGCAGCGTTTCGGACCGGGCCTATGGCTACACCTTC
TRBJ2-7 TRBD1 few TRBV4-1 CASSLADRGSYEQYF TGCGCCAGCAGCCTAGCCGACAGGGGATCCTACGAGCAGTACTTC
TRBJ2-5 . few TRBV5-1 CASSSPRVGETQYF TGCGCCAGCAGCTCCCCCAGGGTTGGGGAGACCCAGTACTTC
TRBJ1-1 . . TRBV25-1 CASSEMEGTTEAFF TGTGCCAGCAGTGAAATGGAGGGGACAACTGAAGCTTTCTTT
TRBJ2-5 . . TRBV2 CASHVSRGPETQYF TGTGCCAGCCACGTTAGCCGGGGACCGGAGACCCAGTACTTC
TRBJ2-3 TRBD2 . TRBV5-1 CASSLEALAGDTQYF TGCGCCAGCAGCTTGGAGGCCCTAGCGGGAGATACGCAGTATTTT
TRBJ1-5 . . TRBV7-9 CASSLDAGLQPQHF TGTGCCAGCAGCCTTGACGCAGGGCTTCAGCCCCAGCATTTT
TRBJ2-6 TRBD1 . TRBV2 CASSSDRDGANVLTF TGTGCCAGCAGCTCTGACAGGGATGGGGCCAACGTCCTGACTTTC
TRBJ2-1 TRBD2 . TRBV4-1 CASSQDQGLAGGRRVF TGCGCCAGCAGCCAAGATCAGGGCCTAGCGGGGGGGCGCAGGGTCTTC
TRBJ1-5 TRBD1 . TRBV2 CASSLTGKDQPQHF TGTGCCAGCAGCCTGACAGGGAAAGATCAGCCCCAGCATTTT
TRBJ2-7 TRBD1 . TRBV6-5 CASSAGTGGRGQYF TGTGCCAGCAGCGCCGGGACAGGGGGCCGGGGGCAGTACTTC